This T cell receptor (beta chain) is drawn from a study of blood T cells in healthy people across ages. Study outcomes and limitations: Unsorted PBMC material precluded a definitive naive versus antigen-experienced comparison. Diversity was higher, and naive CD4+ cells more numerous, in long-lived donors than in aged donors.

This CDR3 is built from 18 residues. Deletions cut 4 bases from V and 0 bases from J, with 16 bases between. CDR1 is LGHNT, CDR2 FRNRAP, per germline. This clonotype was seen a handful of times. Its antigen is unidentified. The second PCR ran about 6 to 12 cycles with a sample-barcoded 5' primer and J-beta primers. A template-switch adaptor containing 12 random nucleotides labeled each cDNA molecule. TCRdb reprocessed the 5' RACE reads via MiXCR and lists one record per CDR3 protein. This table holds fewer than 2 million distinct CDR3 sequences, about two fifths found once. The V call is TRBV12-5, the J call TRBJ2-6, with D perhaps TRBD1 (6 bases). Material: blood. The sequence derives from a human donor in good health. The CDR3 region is CASGSSQGWSSGANVLTF. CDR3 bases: TGTGCTAGTGGTTCCTCACAGGGTTGGAGCTCTGGGGCCAACGTCCTGACTTTC.